This T cell receptor beta chain came from a study of blood T cell repertoires in COVID-19. Overall study context: Sites in the United States, Italy and Spain provided acute and convalescent COVID-19 samples. PBMCs, B-cell-depleted T cells, or T cells were the source of the cDNA or gDNA that made up the material.

This CDR3 spans 13 amino acids. Trimming pared 6 bases from V and 9 bases from J, leaving 15 bases between. Original data processing: Estimates of nucleated cell counts were drawn from the amplification of reference gene primers. Assay used: immunoSEQ multiplex PCR; TCRdb lists only in-frame clones, some missing. V, J and clone size were drawn from that table, and D and trimming were deduced from the DNA. The data show some 230,000 clones, around 83% seen once. Those enrolled in Seattle joined during active infection and were followed longitudinally afterward. V gene TRBV12-3 or TRBV12-4 combines with J gene TRBJ2-1; a possible D gene is TRBD2 (5 bases). This TCR derives from a woman in her 50s with COVID-19, enrolled during active disease. The specimen was peripheral blood. The CDR3, as DNA: TGTGCCAGCAGGCAATGGACTTCCGGTGAGCAGTTCTTC. Its translation: CASRQWTSGEQFF.